There are a few counts of the clone carrying this TCR beta chain. Its antigen is not identified. TCRdb re-called the RT-PCR reads with MiXCR, one entry per CDR3 protein. The profile shows under 850,000 distinct CDR3 sequences, under 20% of them singletons. CDR3 length: 13 residues. With 3 bases clipped from V and 5 bases from J, the junction kept 6 bases outside the gene matches. Germline CDR1 DFQATT, CDR2 SNEGSKA (reference sequence). This sample is part of a study of response to subunit inactivated influenza vaccine. Study outcomes and limitations: The authors offered the suggestion that each seasonal influenza vaccination recruits few new T cells.

This chain joins TRBV20-1 and TRBJ1-1, with 7 bases that match TRBD1. The input for sequencing was PBMCs from blood, taken roughly 5 days after vaccination. This clonotype originated in a man aged 45 to 65 who received an inactivated influenza vaccine. The CDR3 sequence: CSASKGARTEAFF. In DNA form, the CDR3 reads TGCAGTGCTAGTAAGGGGGCGAGGACTGAAGCTTTCTTT.